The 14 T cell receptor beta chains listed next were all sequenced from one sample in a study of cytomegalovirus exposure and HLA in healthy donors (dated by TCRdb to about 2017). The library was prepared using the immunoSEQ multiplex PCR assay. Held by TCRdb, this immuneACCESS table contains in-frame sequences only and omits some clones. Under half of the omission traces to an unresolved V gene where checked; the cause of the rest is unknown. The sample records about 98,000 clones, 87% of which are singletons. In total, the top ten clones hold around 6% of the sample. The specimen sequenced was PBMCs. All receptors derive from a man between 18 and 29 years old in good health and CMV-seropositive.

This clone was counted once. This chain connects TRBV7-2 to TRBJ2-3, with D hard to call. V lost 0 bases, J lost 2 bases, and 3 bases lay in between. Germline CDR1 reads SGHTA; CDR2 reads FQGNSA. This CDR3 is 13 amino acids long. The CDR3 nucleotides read TGTGCCAGCAGCTTAGCTAACACAGATACGCAGTATTTT. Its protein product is CASSLANTDTQYF.

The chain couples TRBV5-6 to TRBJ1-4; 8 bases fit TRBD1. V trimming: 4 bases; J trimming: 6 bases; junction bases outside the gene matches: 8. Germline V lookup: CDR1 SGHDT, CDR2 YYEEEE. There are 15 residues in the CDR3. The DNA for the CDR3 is TGTGCCAGCAGCCTTACAGGGGGAGTAGATGAAAAACTGTTTTTT. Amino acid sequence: CASSLTGGVDEKLFF.

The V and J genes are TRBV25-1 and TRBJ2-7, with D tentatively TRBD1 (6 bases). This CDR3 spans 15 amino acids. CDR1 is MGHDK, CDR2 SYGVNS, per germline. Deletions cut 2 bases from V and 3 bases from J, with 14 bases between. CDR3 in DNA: TGTGCCAGCAGTGAAGGTGGGGCAGGGGACTACGAGCAGTACTTC. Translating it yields CASSEGGAGDYEQYF.

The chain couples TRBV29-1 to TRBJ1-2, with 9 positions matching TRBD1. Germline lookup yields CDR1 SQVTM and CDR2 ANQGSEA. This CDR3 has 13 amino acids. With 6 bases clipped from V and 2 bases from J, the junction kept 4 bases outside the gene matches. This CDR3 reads CSVPGQGNYGYTF. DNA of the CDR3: TGCAGCGTACCGGGACAGGGAAACTATGGCTACACCTTC. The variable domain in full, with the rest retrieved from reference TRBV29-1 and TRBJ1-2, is SAVISQKPSRDICQRGTSLTIQCQVDSQVTMMFWYRQQPGQSLTLIATANQGSEATYESGFVIDKFPISRPNLTFSTLTVSNMSPEDSSIYLCSVPGQGNYGYTFGSGTRLTVV.

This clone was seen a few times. The DNA for the CDR3 is TGTGCCAGCAGCCTTGGCGGTCAGCCCCAGCATTTT. The encoded protein is CASSLGGQPQHF. The rearrangement joins TRBV7-8 to TRBJ1-5; D remains unclear. V was cut by 5 bases and J by 6 bases, with 8 bases left in between. This CDR3 comprises 12 residues. Per the germline V gene, CDR1 is SGHVS and CDR2 is FQNEAQ.

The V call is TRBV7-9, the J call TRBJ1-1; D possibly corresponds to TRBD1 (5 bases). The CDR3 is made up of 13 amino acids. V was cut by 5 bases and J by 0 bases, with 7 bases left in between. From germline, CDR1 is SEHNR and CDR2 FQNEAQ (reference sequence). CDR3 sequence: CASSQQVNTEAFF. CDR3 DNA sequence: TGTGCCAGCAGCCAACAGGTGAACACTGAAGCTTTCTTT. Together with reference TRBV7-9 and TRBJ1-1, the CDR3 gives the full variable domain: DTGVSQNPRHKITKRGQNVTFRCDPISEHNRLYWYRQTLGQGPEFLTYFQNEAQLEKSRLLSDRFSAERPKGSFSTLEIQRTEQGDSAMYLCASSQQVNTEAFFGQGTRLTVV.

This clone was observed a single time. The CDR3 DNA follows: TGTGCCAGCAGCTTAGGGCAGGGGAGTGAAAAACTGTTTTTT. This encodes CASSLGQGSEKLFF. The chain couples TRBV7-8 to TRBJ1-4, with D possibly being TRBD1 (6 bases). The ends were cut back, 1 base at V and 7 bases at J, with 10 bases in the middle. The CDR3 loop spans 14 amino acids. Looked up from germline, CDR1 is SGHVS and CDR2 is FQNEAQ.

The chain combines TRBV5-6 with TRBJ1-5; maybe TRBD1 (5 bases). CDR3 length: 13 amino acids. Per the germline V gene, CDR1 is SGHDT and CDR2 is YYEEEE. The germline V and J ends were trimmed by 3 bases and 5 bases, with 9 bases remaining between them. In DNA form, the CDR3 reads TGTGCCAGCAGCTCAGGGATCGATCAGCCCCAGCATTTT. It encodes CASSSGIDQPQHF.

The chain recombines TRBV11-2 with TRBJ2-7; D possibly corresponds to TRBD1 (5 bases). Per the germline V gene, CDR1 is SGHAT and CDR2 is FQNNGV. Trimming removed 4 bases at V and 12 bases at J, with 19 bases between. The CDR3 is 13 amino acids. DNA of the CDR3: TGTGCCAGCAGCTCTAATGGGGCCCTACCTCCGTACTTC. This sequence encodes CASSSNGALPPYF.

The chain's CDR3 is CAISGASGAAYEQYF. The CDR3 nucleotides are TGTGCCATCAGTGGAGCTAGCGGGGCCGCCTACGAGCAGTACTTC. The chain recombines TRBV10-3 with TRBJ2-7; 9 bases are a match to TRBD2. CDR3 size: 15 residues. V dropped 4 bases and J dropped 2; count of bases not matched to a gene: 6. Looked up from germline, CDR1 is ENHRY and CDR2 is SYGVKD.

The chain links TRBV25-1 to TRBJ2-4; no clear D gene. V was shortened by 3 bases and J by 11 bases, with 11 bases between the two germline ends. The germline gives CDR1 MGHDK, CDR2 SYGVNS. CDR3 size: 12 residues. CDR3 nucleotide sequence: TGTGCCAGCAGTGACGGGTTTTCAGTTCAGTACTTC. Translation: CASSDGFSVQYF.

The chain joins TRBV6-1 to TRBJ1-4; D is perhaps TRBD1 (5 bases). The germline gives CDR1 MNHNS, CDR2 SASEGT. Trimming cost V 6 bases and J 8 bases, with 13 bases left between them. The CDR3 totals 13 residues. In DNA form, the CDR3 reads TGTGCCAGCAGCCGCCAGGGCAACGAAAAACTGTTTTTT. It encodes CASSRQGNEKLFF.

Here the CDR3 reads CASSSGLVRLSGELFF. The CDR3 DNA is TGTGCCAGCAGCTCCGGACTAGTACGGTTGTCCGGGGAGCTGTTTTTT. J is TRBJ2-2 and V is TRBV5-6, with TRBD2 identical over 7 bases. The CDR3 consists of 16 residues. Germline CDR1 SGHDT, CDR2 YYEEEE. The V segment lost 3 bases and the J segment 6 bases; nucleotides outside the gene matches: 11.

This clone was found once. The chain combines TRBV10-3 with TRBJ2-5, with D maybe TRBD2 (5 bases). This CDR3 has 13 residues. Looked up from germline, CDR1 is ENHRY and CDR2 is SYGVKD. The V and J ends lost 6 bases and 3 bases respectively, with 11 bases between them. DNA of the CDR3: TGTGCCATCAGCGCTAGCAGCGAAGAGACCCAGTACTTC. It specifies CAISASSEETQYF.